The clone carrying this T cell receptor beta chain turned up a few times. This record belongs to a study of T cells after yellow fever vaccination. A single record per CDR3 protein comes from TCRdb applying MiXCR to the 5' RACE reads. The table shows just under 600,000 distinct CDR3 sequences, with approximately 13% occurring only once. The V gene end was trimmed by 3 bases and the J gene end by 7 bases; junction bases not matched to a gene: 10. CDR1 is KGHSH, CDR2 LQKENI, per germline. The CDR3 has 16 amino acids. The chain employs TRBV18 and TRBJ2-1, with 9 nucleotides matching TRBD1. The material was PBMCs, obtained on the day of the yellow fever booster vaccination. This clonotype was sampled from a man aged 25 to 45 who received the YFV17D yellow fever vaccine. The CDR3 reads CASSPFPGQGPNEQFF. DNA for the CDR3: TGTGCCAGCTCACCTTTCCCGGGACAGGGACCAAATGAGCAGTTCTTC.